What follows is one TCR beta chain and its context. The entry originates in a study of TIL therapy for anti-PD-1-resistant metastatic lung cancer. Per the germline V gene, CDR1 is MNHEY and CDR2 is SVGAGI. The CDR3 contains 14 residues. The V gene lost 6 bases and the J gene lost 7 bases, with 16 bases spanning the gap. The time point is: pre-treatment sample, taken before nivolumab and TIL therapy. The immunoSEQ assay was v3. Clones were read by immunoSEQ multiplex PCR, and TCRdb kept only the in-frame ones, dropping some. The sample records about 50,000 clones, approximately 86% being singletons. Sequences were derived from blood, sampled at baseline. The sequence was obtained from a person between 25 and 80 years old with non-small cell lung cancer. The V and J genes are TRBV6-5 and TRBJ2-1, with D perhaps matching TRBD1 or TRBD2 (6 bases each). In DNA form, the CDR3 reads TGTGCCAGCAGCCTGGTGGGGGGCCGAAATGAGCAGTTCTTC. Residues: CASSLVGGRNEQFF.